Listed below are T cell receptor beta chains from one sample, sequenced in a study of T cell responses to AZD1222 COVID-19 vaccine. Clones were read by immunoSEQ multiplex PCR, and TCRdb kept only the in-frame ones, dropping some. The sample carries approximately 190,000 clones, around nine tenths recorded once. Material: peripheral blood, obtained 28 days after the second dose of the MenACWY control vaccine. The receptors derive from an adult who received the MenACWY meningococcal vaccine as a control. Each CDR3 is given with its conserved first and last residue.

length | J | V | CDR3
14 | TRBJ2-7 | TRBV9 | CASSVGYSSYEQYF
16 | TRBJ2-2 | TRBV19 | CASSQRGGPYGGELFF
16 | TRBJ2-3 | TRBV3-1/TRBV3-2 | CASSQEAGELTDTQYF
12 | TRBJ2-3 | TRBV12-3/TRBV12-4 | CASSAGGDTQYF
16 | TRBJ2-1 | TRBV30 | CAWSQRLLTRYNEQFF
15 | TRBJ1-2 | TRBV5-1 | CASSPPPGNGYGYTF
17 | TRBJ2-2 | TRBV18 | CASSPRAGGANTGELFF
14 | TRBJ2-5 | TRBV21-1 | CASTRTHKRETQYF
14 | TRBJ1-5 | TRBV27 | CASSTMGDRQPQHF
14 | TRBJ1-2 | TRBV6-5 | CASSYSTPTYGYTF
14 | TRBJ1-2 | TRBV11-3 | CASSLDPGNYGYTF
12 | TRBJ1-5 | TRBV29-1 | CSVGSGNQPQHF
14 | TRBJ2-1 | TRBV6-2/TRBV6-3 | CASSYPGLRDEQFF
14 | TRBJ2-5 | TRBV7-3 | CASSPGPAQETQYF
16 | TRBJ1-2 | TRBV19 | CASSIRVRTGSNGYTF
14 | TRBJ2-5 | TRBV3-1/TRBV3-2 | CASSPRQVGRTQYF
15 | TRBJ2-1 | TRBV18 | CASSPTAGGYNEQFF
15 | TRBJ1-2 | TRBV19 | CASSIEGTGGDGYTF
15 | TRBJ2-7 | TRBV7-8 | CASGDSGIRDYEQYF
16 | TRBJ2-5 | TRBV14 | CASSQGLAAYGETQYF
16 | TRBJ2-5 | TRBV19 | CASSIDFGRAVETQYF
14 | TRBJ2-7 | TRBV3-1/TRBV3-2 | CASSQSKGIPEQYF
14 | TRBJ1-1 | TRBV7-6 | CASSPSTGLTEAFF
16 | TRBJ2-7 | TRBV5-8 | CASSLNFGTVVNEQYF
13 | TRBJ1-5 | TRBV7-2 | CASSVQINQPQHF
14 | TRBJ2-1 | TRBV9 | CASSVGQQYNEQFF
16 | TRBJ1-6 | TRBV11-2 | CASSLLSGQVNSPLHF
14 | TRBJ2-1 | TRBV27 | CASTPLGGNNEQFF